The rows below give T cell receptor beta chains drawn from one sample of a study of a mutant IDH1 vaccine in newly diagnosed glioma. For these TCRs, the target antigens are not known. Generated by immunoSEQ multiplex PCR, the TCRdb table keeps only in-frame clones and is missing some. Of approximately 81,000 clones listed, 70% to 90% are singletons. The sequences come from PBMCs, collected from a glioma patient whose treatment included an IDH1 peptide vaccine. The receptors come from a man aged 25-40 years with glioma. Some clones in this sample may be carry-over from other donors' samples. The CDR3 runs from the conserved cysteine through the conserved F or W. The D gene is left open where the match is weak. Where a row states a size, it is once, few, many or the class of an expanded clone; other rows omit it.

abundance | j_gene | d_gene | v_gene | CDR3nt | CDR3aa
. | TRBJ2-6 | . | TRBV6-4 | TGTGCCAGCAGTGCAACAGCCTTATCTGGGGCCAACGTCCTGACTTTC | CASSATALSGANVLTF
. | TRBJ1-2 | . | TRBV5-6 | TGTGCCAGCAGCTTGGCCCCCGGCAGGGTGTATGGCTACACCTTC | CASSLAPGRVYGYTF
once | TRBJ2-7 | . | TRBV27 | TGTGCCAGCAGTTTAGACTCCTCCTACGAGCAGTACTTC | CASSLDSSYEQYF
. | TRBJ1-1 | . | TRBV13 | TGTGCCAGCAGCTTAGCAGGGGCGAACACTGAGGCTTTCTTT | CASSLAGANTEAFF
. | TRBJ2-2 | TRBD1 | TRBV5-4 | TGTGCCAGCAGCAACGCAGGGGGAACCGGGGAGCTGTTTTTT | CASSNAGGTGELFF
. | TRBJ2-1 | . | TRBV28 | TGTGCCAGCAGTTTGCCAACCTACAATGAGCAGTTCTTC | CASSLPTYNEQFF
. | TRBJ2-5 | TRBD1 | TRBV4-3 | TGCGCCAGCAGCCAAGATCTTGACAGGGAAGAGACCCAGTACTTC | CASSQDLDREETQYF
. | TRBJ1-3 | . | TRBV4-3 | TGCGCCAGCAGCCAATGGGGGGGTGCTGGAAACACCATATATTTT | CASSQWGGAGNTIYF
. | TRBJ1-5 | TRBD1 | TRBV19 | TGTGCCAGTAGTTTAGGACAGGGAGAAGGGCCGGGCAATCAGCCCCAGCATTTT | CASSLGQGEGPGNQPQHF
medium-sized | TRBJ1-1 | . | TRBV9 | TGTGCCAGCAGCGTAAGTCAAAACACTGAAGCTTTCTTT | CASSVSQNTEAFF
. | TRBJ2-5 | TRBD2 | TRBV27 | TGTGCCAGCAGAAAACTAGCGGCCCAAGAGACCCAGTACTTC | CASRKLAAQETQYF
. | TRBJ2-6 | . | TRBV7-9 | TGTGCCAGCAGCCTCAGGGCCGGGGCCAACGTCCTGACTTTC | CASSLRAGANVLTF
. | TRBJ2-3 | . | TRBV19 | TGTGCCAGTAGTCGGCAGGGAACGCAGTATTTT | CASSRQGTQYF
. | TRBJ2-3 | . | TRBV6-6 | TGTGCCAGCAGCTCCGGACAGAGGCGCCCCACAGATACGCAGTATTTT | CASSSGQRRPTDTQYF
. | TRBJ1-1 | . | TRBV21-1 | TGTGCCAGCAGCAGAGACTGGAACACTGAAGCTTTCTTT | CASSRDWNTEAFF
. | TRBJ2-2 | TRBD1 | TRBV5-6 | TGTGCCAGCAGCCCCCCCTTACGGGGGACAGGAGACCCCACCGGGGAGCTGTTTTTT | CASSPPLRGTGDPTGELFF
. | TRBJ1-1 | . | TRBV30 | TGTGCCTGGCATAAGGACTACACTGAAGCTTTCTTT | CAWHKDYTEAFF
. | TRBJ2-5 | TRBD2 | TRBV7-8 | TGTGCCAGCAGCTCCCGACTAGCGGGATACCAAGAGACCCAGTACTTC | CASSSRLAGYQETQYF
once | TRBJ2-1 | TRBD2 | TRBV7-9 | TGTGCCAGCAGTCCCCCTTCCGGTAGCGCGGGAGGGAATGAGCAGTTCTTC | CASSPPSGSAGGNEQFF
. | TRBJ1-2 | . | TRBV18 | TGTGCCAGCTCACCGGGGACGGCTTATGGCTACACCTTC | CASSPGTAYGYTF
once | TRBJ2-1 | TRBD2 | TRBV7-2 | TGTGCCAGCAGCCTAACCGGACTAGCATACAATGAGCAGTTCTTC | CASSLTGLAYNEQFF